This TCR beta chain was recorded in a study of cytomegalovirus exposure and HLA in healthy donors. The PCR made use of 60 Vbeta and 13 Jbeta primers. This table comes from immunoSEQ multiplex PCR, and its TCRdb copy is limited to in-frame clones, with some not included. Of approximately 130,000 clones in the sample, about 70% were seen once. The specimen was PBMCs. The clonotype was recovered from a woman aged 55 to 70 in good health and CMV-seropositive.

The CDR3 protein is CASSRDRVDGYTF. The CDR3, as DNA: TGTGCCAGCAGCCGGGACAGGGTTGATGGCTACACCTTC. The V gene is TRBV4-2, the J gene TRBJ1-2; 9 nucleotides line up with TRBD1. V dropped 4 bases and J dropped 6; count of bases not matched to a gene: 3. The CDR3 runs 13 residues. Germline-derived CDR1 and CDR2 are LGHNA and YNFKEQ.